The 29 T cell receptor beta chains given below trace back to one sample, sequenced in a study of technical replicates of blood from a handful of donors. Repertoires were generated with immunoSEQ multiplex PCR, while TCRdb's copy carries only in-frame clones and drops some. The repertoire has 45,000 to 55,000 clones, around 96% of them found once; the top ten carry about 0.37%. The sequencing input was T cells isolated from PBMCs. The receptors were sampled from a human donor in good health.

V and J are TRBV11-3 and TRBJ2-1; D unclear. Per germline, CDR1 SGHNT and CDR2 YENEEA. V was cut by 3 bases and J by 8 bases, with 8 bases left in between. The CDR3 runs to 12 residues. The CDR3 sequence is CASSFGDYEQFF. The DNA for the CDR3 is TGTGCCAGCAGCTTTGGCGACTATGAGCAGTTCTTC.

V usage is TRBV7-3 and J usage is TRBJ2-2; D possibly corresponds to TRBD1 (6 bases). Germline CDR1 is SGHTA and CDR2 is FQGTGA. Trimming pared 5 bases from V and 3 bases from J, leaving 13 bases between. The CDR3 consists of 15 residues. CDR3 in amino acids: CASSVGDIYTGELFF. In nucleotides, the CDR3 is TGTGCCAGCAGCGTAGGGGACATCTACACCGGGGAGCTGTTTTTT.

This clone was picked up one time. This chain connects TRBV27 to TRBJ2-3; 7 bases agree with TRBD1. V lost 5 bases to trimming and J lost 2 bases; unmatched junction nucleotides: 7. CDR1 and CDR2 from the germline V gene are MNHEY and SMNVEV (reference sequence). CDR3 length: 15 residues. The CDR3 bases are TGTGCCAGCAGTCCCCTGGACAGGTTCACAGATACGCAGTATTTT. It yields the protein CASSPLDRFTDTQYF.

This chain joins TRBV19 and TRBJ2-5; TRBD2 aligns across 7 bases. The CDR3 length is 18 residues. The ends lost 5 bases at V and 2 bases at J; junction bases unmatched: 17. CDR1 is LNHDA, CDR2 SQIVND, per germline (reference sequence). CDR3 sequence reads: CASSLRLASRPPQETQYF. The CDR3 DNA sequence: TGTGCCAGTAGTCTCAGACTAGCCTCAAGACCGCCACAAGAGACCCAGTACTTC. Full variable domain (rest looked up from reference TRBV19 and TRBJ2-5): DGGITQSPKYLFRKEGQNVTLSCEQNLNHDAMYWYRQDPGQGLRLIYYSQIVNDFQKGDIAEGYSVSREKKESFPLTVTSAQKNPTAFYLCASSLRLASRPPQETQYFGPGTRLLVL.

The chain has TRBV13 and TRBJ2-7, with D possibly being TRBD2 (5 bases). The V gene's germline CDR1 is PRHDT and CDR2 FYEKMQ (reference sequence). This CDR3 comprises 11 residues. Trimming left V 5 bases short and J 6 bases short, with 8 bases between. CDR3 sequence: CASSRGPEQYF. In DNA form, the CDR3 reads TGTGCCAGCAGCCGCGGGCCCGAGCAGTACTTC.

V and J are TRBV5-1 and TRBJ1-2; maybe TRBD1 (6 bases). V was trimmed by 2 bases and J by 2 bases, leaving 10 bases between them. The length of the CDR3 is 14 residues. Germline CDR1 reads SGHRS; CDR2 reads YFSETQ. This CDR3 reads CASSFLQGNYGYTF. In DNA form, the CDR3 reads TGCGCCAGCAGCTTTCTTCAGGGGAACTATGGCTACACCTTC.

The V and J genes are TRBV7-3 and TRBJ2-1; 11 bases agree with TRBD1. The germline V gene has CDR1 SGHTA and CDR2 FQGTGA. The CDR3 has 13 residues. J gave up 7 bases and V 5 bases, and 1 base lay outside the gene matches. CDR3 sequence (DNA): TGTGCCAGCAGCGGGACAGGGGGGAATGAGCAGTTCTTC. Protein sequence: CASSGTGGNEQFF.

This clone showed up just once. The V gene is TRBV19, the J gene TRBJ2-2, with a weak D call TRBD2 (6 bases). Germline CDR1 LNHDA, CDR2 SQIVND (reference sequence). The CDR3 runs 12 residues. V lost 9 bases and J 3 bases, leaving 8 bases between the germline ends. CDR3 sequence reads: CASGSYTGELFF. CDR3 DNA: TGTGCCAGCGGGAGTTACACCGGGGAGCTGTTTTTT.

V usage is TRBV4-3 and J usage is TRBJ2-7, with a tentative D call TRBD2 (6 bases). Looked up from germline, CDR1 is LGHNA and CDR2 is YSLEER. CDR3 size: 15 residues. V lost 0 bases and J lost 3, with 12 bases in between. The CDR3 here is CASSQDESGLYEQYF. Here the CDR3 DNA reads TGCGCCAGCAGCCAAGATGAGAGCGGGCTCTACGAGCAGTACTTC.

This clone has just one count. J is TRBJ2-7 and V is TRBV11-3; TRBD1 aligns across 7 bases. This CDR3 contains 14 residues. From germline, CDR1 is SGHNT and CDR2 YENEEA. Losses at the gene ends were 4 bases for V and 1 base for J; bases not matched to a gene: 4. The CDR3 is CASSSRDRSYEQYF. The CDR3 DNA follows: TGTGCCAGCAGCTCCCGGGACAGATCCTACGAGCAGTACTTC.

This chain connects TRBV15 to TRBJ1-1, with D hard to call. CDR3 size: 15 residues. CDR1 is LNHNV, CDR2 YYDKDF, per germline (reference sequence). The V end was cut by 0 bases, the J end by 3 bases, with 11 bases between. The DNA for the CDR3 is TGTGCCACCAGCAGAGATTACGCAGGCCACACTGAAGCTTTCTTT. It encodes CATSRDYAGHTEAFF.

The V and J genes are TRBV29-1 and TRBJ2-7; D is ambiguous. The germline V gene has CDR1 SQVTM and CDR2 ANQGSEA. V was cut by 1 base and J by 5 bases, with 6 bases left in between. There are 11 residues in the CDR3. In DNA form, the CDR3 reads TGCAGCGTTGAAGGACGGGACGAGCAGTACTTC. It yields the protein CSVEGRDEQYF.

This chain uses TRBV5-4 with TRBJ2-7; TRBD2 agrees at 14 bases. Per germline, CDR1 SGHNT and CDR2 YYREEE (reference sequence). This CDR3 has 17 residues. The junction had 4 bases not matched to a gene; V was cut back by 0 bases and J by 2 bases. CDR3 nucleotide sequence: TGTGCCAGCAGCTTGGGACTAGCGGGAGGGCCGCCCTACGAGCAGTACTTC. Residues: CASSLGLAGGPPYEQYF.

This clone has only a few counts. The chain couples TRBV4-1 to TRBJ2-1; TRBD2 agrees at 9 bases. With 4 bases clipped from V and 6 bases from J, the junction kept 4 bases outside the gene matches. The length of the CDR3 is 14 residues. Looked up from germline, CDR1 is MGHRA and CDR2 is YSYEKL. The CDR3 DNA follows: TGCGCCAGCAGCCCGGGACTAGCAGGCAATGAGCAGTTCTTC. As protein: CASSPGLAGNEQFF.

The rearrangement links TRBV28 to TRBJ2-3; 14 bases agree with TRBD2. J gave up 5 bases and V 5 bases, and 6 bases lay outside the gene matches. The CDR3 length is 16 residues. Germline V lookup: CDR1 MDHEN, CDR2 SYDVKM. The CDR3 nucleotides are TGTGCCAGCAGTCCAGGACTAGCGGGAGGAGGAGATACGCAGTATTTT. Translating gives CASSPGLAGGGDTQYF.

The CDR3 nucleotides read TGTGCCAGCAGTGAAGCTAACAGTCCTAACTATGGCTACACCTTC. Translated, it gives CASSEANSPNYGYTF. The chain links TRBV6-1 to TRBJ1-2, with D unresolved. Per germline, CDR1 MNHNS and CDR2 SASEGT. This CDR3 comprises 15 residues. Trimming pared 0 bases from V and 0 bases from J, leaving 8 bases between.

The rearrangement joins TRBV2 to TRBJ2-7; 9 nucleotides match TRBD2. V dropped 2 bases and J dropped 6; count of bases not matched to a gene: 20. Germline assignment: CDR1 SNHLY and CDR2 FYNNEI. CDR3 length equals 19 residues. The CDR3 is CASSEPDWTAIAGDREQYF. The CDR3 DNA reads TGTGCCAGCAGTGAACCTGATTGGACAGCGATAGCGGGAGATCGCGAGCAGTACTTC. The full variable domain, with the rest looked up from reference TRBV2 and TRBJ2-7, is EPEVTQTPSHQVTQMGQEVILRCVPISNHLYFYWYRQILGQKVEFLVSFYNNEISEKSEIFDDQFSVERPDGSNFTLKIRSTKLEDSAMYFCASSEPDWTAIAGDREQYFGPGTRLTVT.

V and J are TRBV2 and TRBJ2-1; 7 positions agree with TRBD1. The CDR3 length is 13 residues. Germline V CDR1 and CDR2: SNHLY, FYNNEI. The trim removed 7 bases at V and 9 bases at J, leaving 9 bases unmatched. CDR3 coding DNA: TGTGCCAGCAACAGGGACAGCCAGGGTGAGCAGTTCTTC. Translated, it gives CASNRDSQGEQFF.

In DNA, the CDR3 is TGTGCCAGCAGTGAGCTAGCGGATGCATCCTACGAGCAGTACTTC. Encoded protein: CASSELADASYEQYF. This sequence joins TRBV2 and TRBJ2-7, with 7 positions matching TRBD2. CDR3 length: 15 amino acids. Per germline, CDR1 SNHLY and CDR2 FYNNEI. The trim removed 3 bases at V and 1 base at J, leaving 6 bases unmatched. The variable domain in full, with the rest retrieved from reference TRBV2 and TRBJ2-7, is EPEVTQTPSHQVTQMGQEVILRCVPISNHLYFYWYRQILGQKVEFLVSFYNNEISEKSEIFDDQFSVERPDGSNFTLKIRSTKLEDSAMYFCASSELADASYEQYFGPGTRLTVT.

V is TRBV4-2 and J is TRBJ1-1, with D hard to call. The CDR3 spans 17 residues. The germline CDR1 and CDR2 sequences are LGHNA and YNFKEQ. V gave up 4 bases and J gave up 3 bases, with 21 bases separating them. As DNA, the CDR3 is TGTGCCAGCAGCCGGAAGGATGGCGTGTTGGCGGACACTGAAGCTTTCTTT. This encodes CASSRKDGVLADTEAFF.

The chain links TRBV2 to TRBJ2-3; TRBD2 matches at 11 bases. The V gene end was trimmed by 6 bases and the J gene end by 3 bases; junction bases not matched to a gene: 5. The CDR3 is 15 residues long. Germline CDR1 and CDR2: SNHLY and FYNNEI. CDR3 loop: CASRRLAGGTDTQYF. The CDR3 DNA reads TGTGCCAGCAGGCGGCTAGCGGGAGGAACAGATACGCAGTATTTT.

The J gene is TRBJ2-1, the V gene TRBV29-1, with 10 nucleotides matching TRBD2. Trimming removed 2 bases from V and 6 bases from J; junction bases left unmatched: 7. The CDR3 spans 15 residues. CDR1 and CDR2 from the germline V gene are SQVTM and ANQGSEA. The CDR3 DNA reads TGCAGCGTTGAATTCAGCGGGAGGGAAGTCAATGAGCAGTTCTTC. Translating it yields CSVEFSGREVNEQFF.

A few counts support this clone. The CDR3 protein is CASSLGTGNTEAFF. The CDR3 region has the DNA TGTGCCAGCAGCTTAGGGACAGGGAACACTGAAGCTTTCTTT. The chain is built from TRBV7-3 and TRBJ1-1; 8 positions match TRBD1. The CDR3 contains 14 residues. CDR1 and CDR2 from the germline V gene are SGHTA and FQGTGA. V shed 2 bases, J shed 1 base, and the junction held 0 bases outside the gene matches.

J is TRBJ2-3 and V is TRBV27; tentatively, D is TRBD2 (6 bases). The CDR3 is 14 residues long. V was pared by 8 bases and J by 8 bases, with 20 bases between. CDR1 and CDR2 (germline): MNHEY, SMNVEV (reference sequence). CDR3 sequence (DNA): TGTGCCAGCGATACCTTAGGAGGGGCCGGTACGCAGTATTTT. Translated: CASDTLGGAGTQYF.

The chain employs TRBV13 and TRBJ1-4; 7 bases fit TRBD1. Germline V lookup: CDR1 PRHDT, CDR2 FYEKMQ (reference sequence). The CDR3 contains 15 residues. V shed 6 bases and J 3 bases; nucleotides not matched to a gene: 7. The CDR3 is CASSSGQEPNEKLFF. In DNA, the CDR3 is TGTGCCAGCAGTTCCGGACAGGAGCCTAATGAAAAACTGTTTTTT.

The chain has TRBV14 and TRBJ2-6; D is possibly TRBD2 (6 bases). There are 17 residues in the CDR3. Germline V gives CDR1 SGHDN, CDR2 FVKESK. Deletions cut 2 bases from V and 0 bases from J, with 11 bases between. The CDR3 loop reads CASSQIYGSSGANVLTF. CDR3 sequence (DNA): TGTGCCAGCAGCCAAATTTACGGGAGCTCTGGGGCCAACGTCCTGACTTTC.

The DNA for the CDR3 is TGTGCCAGCGGTAGCGGGACCTACGAGCAGTACTTC. This encodes CASGSGTYEQYF. This rearrangement joins TRBV7-2 to TRBJ2-7, with 8 bases fitting TRBD2. Germline V gene data show CDR1 as SGHTA and CDR2 as FQGNSA. V was pared by 8 bases and J by 2 bases, with 2 bases of the junction left unmatched. The CDR3 is made up of 12 amino acids.

This clone was observed a single time. CDR3 region: CASSYWGVSDNYGYTF. The CDR3 nucleotides read TGTGCCAGCAGTTACTGGGGGGTTTCAGATAACTATGGCTACACCTTC. The V gene is TRBV6-5, the J gene TRBJ1-2; D is perhaps TRBD1 (5 bases). The CDR3 loop spans 16 amino acids. Deletions cut 1 base from V and 1 base from J, with 13 bases between. Germline lookup yields CDR1 MNHEY and CDR2 SVGAGI.

CDR3 protein: CASSISQVTDTQYF. The CDR3, as DNA: TGTGCCAGTAGTATAAGTCAGGTGACAGATACGCAGTATTTT. The J gene is TRBJ2-3, the V gene TRBV19; no clear D gene. Germline V lookup: CDR1 LNHDA, CDR2 SQIVND (reference sequence). Trimming stripped 2 bases from V and 3 bases from J, with 9 bases between. This CDR3 contains 14 residues.